This T cell receptor beta chain was documented in a study of blood T cell repertoires in COVID-19. Libraries were prepared by immunoSEQ multiplex PCR; TCRdb keeps only in-frame clonotypes and omits some of them. The sample shows fewer than 350,000 clones, nearly 90% of them seen only once. CDR3 length: 13 residues. Germline V lookup: CDR1 SQVTM, CDR2 ANQGSEA. V lost 6 bases to trimming and J lost 4 bases; unmatched junction nucleotides: 8. V gene TRBV29-1 combines with J gene TRBJ1-1; 7 bases agree with TRBD1. This TCR came from a man younger than 30 with active or convalescent COVID-19. The sequenced sample consisted of peripheral blood. The CDR3 sequence: CSVDQGGLTEAFF. The CDR3 region has the DNA TGCAGCGTGGACCAGGGGGGCCTCACTGAAGCTTTCTTT.